The clone carrying this T cell receptor (beta chain) was found a few times. Expressed TCRB transcripts were sequenced because the entire RNA isolate underwent reverse transcription. The assay was immunoSEQ multiplex PCR, and TCRdb's table has in-frame clones only and misses some. Counted here are just under 150,000 clones, over 9.5% occurring once; the ten biggest clones make up under 1.5%. The sample is drawn from a study of beta chain features in type 1 diabetes. Donors underwent one heparinised blood draw, 100 to 150 mL on average. The source material was naive CD4+ T cells from blood. The receptor was isolated from a man younger than 35 in good health.

For the CDR3, the DNA is TGTGCCACCAGCAGAGATTGGGGGGGAACGGCCAAAAACATTCAGTACTTC. Residues: CATSRDWGGTAKNIQYF. The V gene is TRBV15, the J gene TRBJ2-4; 7 bases match TRBD2. J gave up 1 base and V 0 bases, and 6 bases lay outside the gene matches. Germline CDR1 LNHNV, CDR2 YYDKDF (reference sequence). The CDR3 has 17 residues.